Following are 2 T cell receptor beta chains from one sample sequenced in a study of shared clonotypes between healthy human individuals. Sequencing was performed with immunoSEQ multiplex PCR; in TCRdb, only in-frame clones are kept and a portion is missing. The sample has some 2,100,000 clones; around 95% are singletons. The sample consisted of naive CD4+ T cells sorted from blood. The subset is: CD45RA+ positively selected. The receptors shown here come from a man younger than 30 in good health.

The rearrangement joins TRBV9 to TRBJ1-1; D remains unclear. This CDR3 has 14 residues. The germline V gene encodes CDR1 SGDLS and CDR2 YYNGEE. The V end lost 2 bases, the J end lost 0 bases, and 8 bases lay between the germline ends. CDR3 bases: TGTGCCAGCAGCGTGTCTTCATTGAACACTGAAGCTTTCTTT. Translated: CASSVSSLNTEAFF.

The chain couples TRBV11-3 to TRBJ2-7, with 8 positions matching TRBD1. Germline CDR1 is SGHNT and CDR2 is YENEEA. This CDR3 is 12 amino acids long. V was clipped by 4 bases and J by 5 bases; unmatched bases: 1. The CDR3 sequence is CASSSDRDEQYF. The CDR3 bases are TGTGCCAGCAGCTCGGACAGGGACGAGCAGTACTTC.